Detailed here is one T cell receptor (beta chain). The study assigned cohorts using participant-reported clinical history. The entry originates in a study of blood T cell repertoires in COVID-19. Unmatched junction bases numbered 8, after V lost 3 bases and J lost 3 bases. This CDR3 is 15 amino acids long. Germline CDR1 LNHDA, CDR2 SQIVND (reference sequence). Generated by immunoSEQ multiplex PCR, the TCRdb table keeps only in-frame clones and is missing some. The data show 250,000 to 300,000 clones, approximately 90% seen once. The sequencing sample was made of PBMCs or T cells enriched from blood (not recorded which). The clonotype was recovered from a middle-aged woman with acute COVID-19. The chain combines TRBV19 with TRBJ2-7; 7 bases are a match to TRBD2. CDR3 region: CASSIPGASGYEQYF. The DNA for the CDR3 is TGTGCCAGTAGTATCCCCGGGGCTAGCGGCTACGAGCAGTACTTC.